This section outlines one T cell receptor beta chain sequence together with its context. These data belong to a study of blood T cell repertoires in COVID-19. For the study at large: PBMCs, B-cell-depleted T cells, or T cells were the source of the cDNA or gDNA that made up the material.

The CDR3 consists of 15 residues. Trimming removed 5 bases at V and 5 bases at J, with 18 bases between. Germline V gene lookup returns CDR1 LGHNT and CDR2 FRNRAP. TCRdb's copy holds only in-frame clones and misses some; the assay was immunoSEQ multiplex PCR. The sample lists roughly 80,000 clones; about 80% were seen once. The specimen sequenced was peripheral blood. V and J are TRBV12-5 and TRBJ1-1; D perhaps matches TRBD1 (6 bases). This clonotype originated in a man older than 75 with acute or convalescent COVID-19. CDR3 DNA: TGTGCTAGTGGTAGAGAACAGGGCGTTTGGACTGAAGCTTTCTTT. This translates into CASGREQGVWTEAFF. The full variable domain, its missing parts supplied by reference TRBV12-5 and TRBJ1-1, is DARVTQTPRHKVTEMGQEVTMRCQPILGHNTVFWYRQTMMQGLELLAYFRNRAPLDDSGMPKDRFSAEMPDATLATLKIQPSEPRDSAVYFCASGREQGVWTEAFFGQGTRLTVV.